This paragraph covers one TCR beta chain sequence. The V end lost 0 bases, the J end lost 12 bases, and 12 bases lay between the germline ends. CDR1 is LNHDA and CDR2 is SQIVND in the germline V gene (reference sequence). CDR3 length: 13 residues. Sequenced by immunoSEQ multiplex PCR; TCRdb stores in-frame clones only, minus some. This sample has about 80,000 clones, with around 93% found just once. The data originate from a study of T cell changes during pregnancy in multiple sclerosis. The TCR sequence derives from a female donor in good health, enrolled as a control in a pregnancy study. The sequenced sample was peripheral blood, obtained after pregnancy. This chain uses TRBV19 with TRBJ2-1; no firm D call. CDR3 sequence: CASSIDQVTGQFF. CDR3 coding DNA: TGTGCCAGTAGTATAGATCAAGTCACGGGGCAGTTCTTC.